The next 14 T cell receptor beta chains were all read from a single sample in a study of blood T cell repertoires in COVID-19. Clones were read by immunoSEQ multiplex PCR, and TCRdb kept only the in-frame ones, dropping some. Here the sample spans around 200,000 clones, over 70% being singletons. The sample comprised peripheral blood. These receptors all stem from a middle-aged man with active or convalescent COVID-19.

The rearrangement joins TRBV4-3 to TRBJ2-5; weak D call: TRBD2 (6 bases). The V gene lost 5 bases and the J gene lost 2 bases, with 18 bases spanning the gap. Germline V gene data show CDR1 as LGHNA and CDR2 as YSLEER. The CDR3 is 16 amino acids. CDR3 nucleotides: TGCGCCAGCAGCGAAGGTCCGGCGGGGCAACAAGAGACCCAGTACTTC. Protein sequence: CASSEGPAGQQETQYF.

CDR3 DNA sequence: TGCGCCAGCAGCCGAACGACAGGGGCGAACACTGAAGCTTTCTTT. It translates to CASSRTTGANTEAFF. The chain recombines TRBV5-1 with TRBJ1-1; 8 nucleotides align to TRBD1. Germline V gene sequence: CDR1 SGHRS, CDR2 YFSETQ. J lost 1 base, V lost 4 bases, and 6 bases had no gene match. The CDR3 contains 15 residues.

The chain links TRBV11-2 to TRBJ2-2; D possibly corresponds to TRBD1 (6 bases). Germline assignment: CDR1 SGHAT and CDR2 FQNNGV. The V gene lost 2 bases and the J gene lost 3 bases, with 13 bases spanning the gap. The CDR3 totals 16 residues. The CDR3 nucleotides read TGTGCCAGCAGCTTAATGAGGACAGAGTACACCGGGGAGCTGTTTTTT. Protein sequence: CASSLMRTEYTGELFF.

The chain couples TRBV5-1 to TRBJ2-7; D possibly corresponds to TRBD1 (6 bases). CDR1 and CDR2 from the germline V gene are SGHRS and YFSETQ. Trimming took 0 bases from V and 4 from J, leaving 11 bases between them. The CDR3 has 14 amino acids. CDR3 nucleotides: TGCGCCAGCAGCTTGGAACCAGGGGATTACGAGCAGTACTTC. This sequence encodes CASSLEPGDYEQYF.

The chain is built from TRBV27 and TRBJ2-6; 7 bases map to TRBD1. The CDR3 has 16 amino acids. J lost 1 base, V lost 10 bases, and 10 bases had no gene match. The germline CDR1 and CDR2 sequences are MNHEY and SMNVEV (reference sequence). In nucleotides, the CDR3 is TGTGCCACCAAGGGGGCAGCCGCGTCTGGGGCCAACGTCCTGACTTTC. Its translation is CATKGAAASGANVLTF.

This chain uses TRBV3-1 (or the pseudogene TRBV3-2) with TRBJ2-5, with D possibly matching TRBD2 (5 bases). Looked up from germline, CDR1 is LGHDT and CDR2 is YNNKEL (reference sequence). The V and J ends lost 4 bases and 0 bases respectively, with 12 bases between them. CDR3 length: 15 residues. CDR3: CASSLGERYQETQYF. The CDR3 nucleotides are TGTGCCAGCAGCCTCGGAGAGCGGTACCAAGAGACCCAGTACTTC.

The V and J genes are TRBV6-1 and TRBJ2-5, with 12 bases fitting TRBD2. Germline loops: CDR1 MNHNS, CDR2 SASEGT. The CDR3 spans 16 residues. Trimming took 3 bases from V and 0 from J; bases not matched to a gene: 2. CDR3 in amino acids: CASSDLAGGYQETQYF. The CDR3 coding sequence is TGTGCCAGCAGTGACCTAGCGGGGGGGTACCAAGAGACCCAGTACTTC.

The CDR3, as DNA: TGTGCCAGTAGTATGGAGGGAACTGAAGCTTTCTTT. It codes for CASSMEGTEAFF. The genes are TRBV19 and TRBJ1-1; D unclear. CDR1 and CDR2 from the germline V gene are LNHDA and SQIVND (reference sequence). The CDR3 has 12 amino acids. V was clipped by 3 bases and J by 5 bases, with 7 bases between them.

The chain combines TRBV12-3 or TRBV12-4 with TRBJ2-2; no definite D call. V dropped 3 bases and J dropped 3 bases, with 5 bases sitting between them. This CDR3 has 13 residues. The CDR3 DNA reads TGTGCCAGCAGTTTTCTAGACACCGGGGAGCTGTTTTTT. It yields the protein CASSFLDTGELFF.

This rearrangement joins TRBV7-9 to TRBJ2-5, with TRBD1 matching over 8 bases. The junction had 7 bases not matched to a gene; V was cut back by 5 bases and J by 5 bases. The CDR3 totals 14 residues. Looked up from germline, CDR1 is SEHNR and CDR2 is FQNEAQ (reference sequence). In nucleotides, the CDR3 is TGTGCCAGCAGCCAGGACAGGGAGGCCGAGACCCAGTACTTC. This gives the protein CASSQDREAETQYF.

Only a few counts were recorded for this clone. The genes are TRBV30 and TRBJ2-3, with D possibly matching TRBD2 (7 bases). The CDR3 is 15 amino acids. The V and J ends lost 2 bases and 0 bases respectively, with 12 bases between them. The germline V gene has CDR1 GTSNPN and CDR2 SVGIG (reference sequence). In nucleotides, the CDR3 is TGTGCCTGGAGTCCTGGGGGGGCTAGCACAGATACGCAGTATTTT. Translation: CAWSPGGASTDTQYF.

This clone occurred a few times. The chain carries TRBV27 and TRBJ1-6, with TRBD1 as a possible D gene (6 bases). Germline values: CDR1 MNHEY, CDR2 SMNVEV (reference sequence). The CDR3 covers 14 residues. The V gene lost 9 bases and the J gene lost 7 bases, with 16 bases spanning the gap. The CDR3 reads CARAVGQTNSPLHF. The CDR3 DNA reads as TGTGCCAGGGCCGTTGGACAGACCAATTCACCCCTCCACTTT.

The rearrangement links TRBV5-1 to TRBJ1-2; D uncertain. V dropped 4 bases and J dropped 4 bases, with 17 bases sitting between them. This CDR3 has 15 residues. Germline loops: CDR1 SGHRS, CDR2 YFSETQ. CDR3 DNA: TGCGCCAGCAGCCCGGAGGGTCAAGTGCCCTATGGCTACACCTTC. The encoded protein is CASSPEGQVPYGYTF.

This sequence joins TRBV5-1 and TRBJ2-7; 9 bases fit TRBD1. V dropped 6 bases and J dropped 7; count of bases not matched to a gene: 8. The germline V gene encodes CDR1 SGHRS and CDR2 YFSETQ. The CDR3 contains 13 residues. CDR3 bases: TGCGCCAGCACAAAAAGGACAGGGGATGAGCAGTACTTC. Its protein product is CASTKRTGDEQYF. Complete variable domain (other parts from reference TRBV5-1 and TRBJ2-7): KAGVTQTPRYLIKTRGQQVTLSCSPISGHRSVSWYQQTPGQGLQFLFEYFSETQRNKGNFPGRFSGRQFSNSRSEMNVSTLELGDSALYLCASTKRTGDEQYFGPGTRLTVT.